This T cell receptor (beta chain) stems from a study of identical twins. General study findings and limits: Invariant cells of the MAIT and iNKT types might have partly distorted the zero-insertion analyses. Conclusions leaned on cross-sectional statistical analysis and did not track the same donors over time. Abundant cord blood beta clonotypes carried fewer insertions; memory repertoires showed none.

CDR1 and CDR2 from the germline V gene are SQVTM and ANQGSEA. V trimming: 7 bases; J trimming: 4 bases; junction bases outside the gene matches: 5. The CDR3 loop spans 14 amino acids. Via MiXCR, TCRdb re-called the 5' RACE reads, giving one row per CDR3 protein. This table has 540,000 or so distinct CDR3 sequences, about a fifth appearing once. This clonotype was picked up many times. Antigen: not known. The data were also submitted as part of a second study, on yellow fever vaccine responses in identical twins.

Sequencing was performed on CD4+ T cells sorted from blood. The gene calls are TRBV29-1 and TRBJ2-3; TRBD2 agrees at 13 bases. The source of this sequence is a woman between 18 and 29 years old in good health. As DNA, the CDR3 is TGCAGCGCAACTGGACTAGCGGGGGCAGATACGCAGTATTTT. Amino acid sequence: CSATGLAGADTQYF.